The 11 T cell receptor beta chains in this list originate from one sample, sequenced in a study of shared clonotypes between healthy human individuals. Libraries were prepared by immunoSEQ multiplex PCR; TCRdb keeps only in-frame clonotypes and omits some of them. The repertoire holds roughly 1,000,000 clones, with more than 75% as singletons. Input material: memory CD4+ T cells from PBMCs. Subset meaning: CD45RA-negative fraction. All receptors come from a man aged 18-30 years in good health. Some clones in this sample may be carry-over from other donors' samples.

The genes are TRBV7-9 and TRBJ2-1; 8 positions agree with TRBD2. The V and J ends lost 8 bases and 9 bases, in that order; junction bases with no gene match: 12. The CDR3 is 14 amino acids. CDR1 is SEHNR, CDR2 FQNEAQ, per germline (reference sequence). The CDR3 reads CASGSGGRFGEQFF. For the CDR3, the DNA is TGTGCCAGCGGTTCGGGGGGGAGGTTCGGTGAGCAGTTCTTC.

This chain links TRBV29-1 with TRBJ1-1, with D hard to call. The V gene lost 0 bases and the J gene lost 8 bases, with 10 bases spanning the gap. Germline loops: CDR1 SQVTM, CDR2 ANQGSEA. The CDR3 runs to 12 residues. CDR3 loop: CSVEDSQVEAFF. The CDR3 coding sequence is TGCAGCGTTGAAGATTCCCAGGTCGAAGCTTTCTTT.

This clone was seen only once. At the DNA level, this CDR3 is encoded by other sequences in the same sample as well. The CDR3 is CASSGTSSTDTQYF. CDR3 bases: TGTGCCAGCAGTGGGACTAGCAGCACAGATACGCAGTATTTT. The chain links TRBV2 to TRBJ2-3; 8 nucleotides line up with TRBD2. The trim removed 4 bases at V and 0 bases at J, leaving 0 bases unmatched. Germline values: CDR1 SNHLY, CDR2 FYNNEI. The CDR3 consists of 14 residues.

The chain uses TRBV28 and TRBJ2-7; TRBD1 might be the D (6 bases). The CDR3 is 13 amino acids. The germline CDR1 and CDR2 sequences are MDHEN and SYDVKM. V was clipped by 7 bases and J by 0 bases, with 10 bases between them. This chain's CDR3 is CASTTGNSYEQYF. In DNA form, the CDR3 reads TGTGCCAGCACCACAGGGAACTCCTACGAGCAGTACTTC.

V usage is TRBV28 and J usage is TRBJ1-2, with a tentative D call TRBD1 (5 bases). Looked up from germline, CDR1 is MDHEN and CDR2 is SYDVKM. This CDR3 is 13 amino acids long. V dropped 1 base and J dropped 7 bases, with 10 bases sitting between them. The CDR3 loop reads CASSLLGVGGYTF. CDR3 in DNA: TGTGCCAGCAGTTTATTGGGGGTGGGTGGCTACACCTTC.

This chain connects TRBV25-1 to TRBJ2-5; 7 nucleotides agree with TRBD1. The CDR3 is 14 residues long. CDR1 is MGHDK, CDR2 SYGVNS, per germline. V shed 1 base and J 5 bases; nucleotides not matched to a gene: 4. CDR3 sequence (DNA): TGTGCCAGCAGTGAATCGAGCAGGGGGGAGACCCAGTACTTC. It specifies CASSESSRGETQYF.

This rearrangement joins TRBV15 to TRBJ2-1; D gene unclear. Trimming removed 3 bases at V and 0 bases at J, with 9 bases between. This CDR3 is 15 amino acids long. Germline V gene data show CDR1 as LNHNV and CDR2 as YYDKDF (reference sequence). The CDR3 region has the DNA TGTGCCACCAGCAGCGGACCGCTCTCCTACAATGAGCAGTTCTTC. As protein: CATSSGPLSYNEQFF. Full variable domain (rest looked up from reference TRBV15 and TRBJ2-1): DAMVIQNPRYQVTQFGKPVTLSCSQTLNHNVMYWYQQKSSQAPKLLFHYYDKDFNNEADTPDNFQSRRPNTSFCFLDIRSPGLGDTAMYLCATSSGPLSYNEQFFGPGTRLTVL.

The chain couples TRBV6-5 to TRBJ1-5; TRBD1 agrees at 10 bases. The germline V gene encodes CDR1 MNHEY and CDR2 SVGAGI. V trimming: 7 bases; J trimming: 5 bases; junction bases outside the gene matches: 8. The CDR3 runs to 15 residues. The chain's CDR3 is CASTPLGTGDQPQHF. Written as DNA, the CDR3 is TGTGCCAGCACTCCCCTCGGGACAGGGGATCAGCCCCAGCATTTT.

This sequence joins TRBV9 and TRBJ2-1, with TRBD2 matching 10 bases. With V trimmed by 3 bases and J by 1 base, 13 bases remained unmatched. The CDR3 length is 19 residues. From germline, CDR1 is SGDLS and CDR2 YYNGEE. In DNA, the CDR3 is TGTGCCAGCAGCGCCCAACCTGGGGCTAGCGGGAGTTCCTACAATGAGCAGTTCTTC. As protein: CASSAQPGASGSSYNEQFF.

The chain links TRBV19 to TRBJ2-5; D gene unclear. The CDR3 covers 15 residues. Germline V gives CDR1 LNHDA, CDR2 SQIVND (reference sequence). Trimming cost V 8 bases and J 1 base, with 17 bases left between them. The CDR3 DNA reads TGTGCCAGTGCCTCGCGCAGGAATAGCCAAGAGACCCAGTACTTC. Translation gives CASASRRNSQETQYF.

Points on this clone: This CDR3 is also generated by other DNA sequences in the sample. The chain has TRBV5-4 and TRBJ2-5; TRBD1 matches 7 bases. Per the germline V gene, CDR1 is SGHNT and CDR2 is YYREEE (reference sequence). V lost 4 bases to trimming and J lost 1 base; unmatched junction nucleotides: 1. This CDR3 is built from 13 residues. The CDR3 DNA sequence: TGTGCCAGCAGCAGGGACAGCCAAGAGACCCAGTACTTC. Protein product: CASSRDSQETQYF.